What follows are 4 T cell receptor beta chains derived from one specimen sequenced in a study. In TCRdb, the 5' RACE reads were re-called with MiXCR into one record per CDR3 protein. This sample has nearly 55,000 distinct CDR3 sequences, with approximately 23% found just once. The material sequenced was tumor-infiltrating naive CD4+ T cells sorted from the breast tumor. Subset here: naive CD4+ T cells, CD4+CD45RA+CD25-. The source of these receptors is a female donor with breast cancer.

The CDR3 spells CAISDTQNNSPLHF. The CDR3, as DNA: TGTGCCATCAGCGACACACAAAATAATTCACCCCTCCACTTT. This chain joins TRBV10-3 and TRBJ1-6; D unresolved. The CDR3 loop spans 14 amino acids. Looked up from germline, CDR1 is ENHRY and CDR2 is SYGVKD. V gave up 6 bases and J gave up 5 bases, with 11 bases separating them.

J is TRBJ2-1 and V is TRBV4-2; tentatively, D is TRBD2 (6 bases). The CDR3 length is 17 residues. Germline V CDR1 and CDR2: LGHNA, YNFKEQ. Trimming took 3 bases from V and 1 from J, leaving 16 bases between them. This chain's CDR3 is CASSQVAGGNSYNEQFF. For the CDR3, the DNA is TGTGCCAGCAGCCAGGTGGCGGGCGGGAATTCCTACAATGAGCAGTTCTTC.

This chain connects TRBV6-6 to TRBJ2-7; D gene uncertain. Germline V gene lookup returns CDR1 MNHNY and CDR2 SVGAGI (reference sequence). The ends were cut back, 5 bases at V and 2 bases at J, with 13 bases in the middle. The CDR3 sequence is 14 residues long. The CDR3 region has the DNA TGTGCCAGCAGTGGAACCGGGCTCACCTACGAGCAGTACTTC. Its protein is CASSGTGLTYEQYF.

Comment on this clonotype: A much larger clone differs by one base, so this may be a read error. The chain couples TRBV5-1 to TRBJ2-7; 10 bases are shared with TRBD2. In germline, CDR1 is SGHRS, CDR2 YFSETQ. The CDR3 is made up of 14 amino acids. The CDR3 reads CASGLSGRAYEQYF. The CDR3, as DNA: TGCGCCAGCGGCTTGAGCGGGAGGGCTTACGAGCAGTACTTC.